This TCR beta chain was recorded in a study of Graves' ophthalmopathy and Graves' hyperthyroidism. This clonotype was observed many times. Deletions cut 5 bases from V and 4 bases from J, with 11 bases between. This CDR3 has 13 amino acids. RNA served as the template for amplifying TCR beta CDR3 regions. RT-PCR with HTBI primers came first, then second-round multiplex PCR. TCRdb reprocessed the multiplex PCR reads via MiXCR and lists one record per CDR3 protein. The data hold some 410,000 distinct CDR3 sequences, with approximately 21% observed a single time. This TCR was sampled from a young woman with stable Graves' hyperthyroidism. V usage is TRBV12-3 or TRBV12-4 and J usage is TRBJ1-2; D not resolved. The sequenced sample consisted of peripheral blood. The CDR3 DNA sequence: TGTGCCAGCAGTCCCTCGTCGGTCTATGGCTACACCTTC. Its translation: CASSPSSVYGYTF.